This is a list of T cell receptor beta chains from one sample in a study of blood T cell repertoires in COVID-19. Clones were sequenced by immunoSEQ multiplex PCR, and TCRdb holds only the in-frame ones, with some missing. The repertoire holds 300,000 to 350,000 clones, more than 80% seen once, with under 7% in the top ten. Specimen: peripheral blood. These receptors were taken from a woman between 25 and 40 years old with COVID-19, enrolled during active disease. The CDR3 runs from the conserved cysteine through the conserved F or W. Each record gives: V gene, J gene, clone size, D gene, CDR3 DNA, CDR3 protein. D genes are given only for firm matches. The listing skips clone size in some rows; elsewhere it reads once, few, many or a size class.

V: TRBV7-2; J: TRBJ1-2; size: few; D: TRBD1; DNA: TGTGCCAGCAGCTTTCGACAGGGGAATGGCTACACCTTC; CDR3: CASSFRQGNGYTF
V: TRBV28; J: TRBJ2-1; size: -; D: -; DNA: TGTGCCAGCAGTTTACCTCTCGTCGGGGGTGAGCAGTTCTTC; CDR3: CASSLPLVGGEQFF
V: TRBV11-2; J: TRBJ2-4; size: -; D: TRBD1; DNA: TGTGCCAGCAGCTTAGCGGGACAGTCCAAAAACATTCAGTACTTC; CDR3: CASSLAGQSKNIQYF
V: TRBV5-1; J: TRBJ2-7; size: many; D: TRBD1; DNA: TGCGCCAGCAGCTTGACAGGGGACCCCGCCTACGAGCAGTACTTC; CDR3: CASSLTGDPAYEQYF
V: TRBV2; J: TRBJ1-5; size: -; D: TRBD1; DNA: TGTGCCAGCAGTGCCCTATCAGGGACAGGTGGACAGCCCCAGCATTTT; CDR3: CASSALSGTGGQPQHF
V: TRBV2; J: TRBJ2-4; size: -; D: -; DNA: TGTGCCAGCAGTGTTCAGGGTGGCATTCAGTACTTC; CDR3: CASSVQGGIQYF
V: TRBV2; J: TRBJ2-1; size: -; D: TRBD2; DNA: TGTGCCAGCAGTGAAGGACTAGCGGGAGACGGTAATGAGCAGTTCTTC; CDR3: CASSEGLAGDGNEQFF
V: TRBV4-1; J: TRBJ1-4; size: once; D: -; DNA: TGCGCCAGCAGCCAGGGCGACTCGGGCGGGCGTAATGAAAAACTGTTTTTT; CDR3: CASSQGDSGGRNEKLFF
V: TRBV2; J: TRBJ2-2; size: -; D: -; DNA: TGTGCCAGCAAAGTGACAATGCTGACCGGGGAGCTGTTTTTT; CDR3: CASKVTMLTGELFF
V: TRBV6-5; J: TRBJ2-7; size: -; D: TRBD2; DNA: TGTGCCAGCAGTTACTCACCTAGCGGGAGTGGCTACGAGCAGTACTTC; CDR3: CASSYSPSGSGYEQYF
V: TRBV6-5; J: TRBJ1-2; size: -; D: -; DNA: TGTGCCAGCAGTCGGGATCCCCACGGGGGCTACACCTTC; CDR3: CASSRDPHGGYTF